This is a list of T cell receptor beta chains from one sample in a study of blood T cells in healthy people across ages. TCRdb independently ran MiXCR on the 5' RACE reads; one entry per CDR3 protein. Here the sample spans about 970,000 distinct CDR3 sequences, roughly 51% being singletons. The sequenced sample was blood. The receptor set was obtained from a woman in her sixties in good health. Both conserved end residues are part of each CDR3. Fields, in order: D gene, J gene, clone size, CDR3 length, V gene, CDR3 protein, CDR3 DNA. A D gene is named only where the DNA matches it firmly. Only part of the rows carry a size: once, few, many, or a class if the clone is expanded.

>.|TRBJ2-7|.|15|TRBV4-1
CASSQGSGPEYEQYF
TGCGCCAGCAGCCAAGGATCGGGTCCTGAATACGAGCAGTACTTC
>.|TRBJ2-7|once|15|TRBV3-1
CASSQGPLGAYEQYF
TGTGCCAGCAGCCAAGGGCCCCTAGGCGCCTACGAGCAGTACTTC
>.|TRBJ1-2|few|11|TRBV29-1
CSAAANYGYTF
TGCAGCGCCGCCGCTAACTATGGCTACACCTTC
>.|TRBJ2-5|.|12|TRBV6-6
CASGKGYETQYF
TGTGCCAGCGGAAAGGGATATGAGACCCAGTACTTC
>.|TRBJ2-1|.|13|TRBV2
CASRQQKNNEQFF
TGTGCCAGCAGGCAACAAAAAAACAATGAGCAGTTCTTC
>.|TRBJ2-5|.|17|TRBV7-3
CASSFSGLRASKETQYF
TGTGCCAGCAGCTTTTCGGGTTTGAGGGCATCAAAAGAGACCCAGTACTTC
>.|TRBJ2-4|.|13|TRBV5-4
CASSGESKNIQYF
TGTGCCAGCAGCGGGGAGTCCAAAAACATTCAGTACTTC
>.|TRBJ2-5|.|15|TRBV5-1
CASSLVRALRETQYF
TGCGCCAGCAGCTTGGTCCGGGCCTTGAGGGAGACCCAGTACTTC
>.|TRBJ1-5|few|13|TRBV7-8
CASSQQGYQPQHF
TGTGCCAGCAGCCAACAGGGCTACCAGCCCCAGCATTTT
>.|TRBJ2-6|.|13|TRBV27
CASSRIWANVLTF
TGTGCCAGCAGTCGCATCTGGGCCAACGTCCTGACTTTC
>.|TRBJ1-2|few|14|TRBV30
CAWSGQWDSYGYTF
TGTGCCTGGAGTGGTCAGTGGGACTCCTATGGCTACACCTTC
>.|TRBJ1-5|.|16|TRBV21-1
CASSIRTPRSNQPQHF
TGTGCCAGCAGCATTAGGACCCCTCGGAGCAATCAGCCCCAGCATTTT
>TRBD1|TRBJ1-2|.|14|TRBV28
CASSHPRTGPGYTF
TGTGCCAGCAGTCACCCTCGGACAGGGCCTGGCTACACCTTC
>.|TRBJ2-7|.|15|TRBV4-2
CTSSQDLQGYYEQYF
TGTACCAGCAGCCAAGATCTTCAGGGTTACTACGAGCAGTACTTC
>TRBD1|TRBJ2-1|few|17|TRBV4-3
CASSPPPTGGNYNEQFF
TGCGCCAGCAGCCCCCCCCCGACAGGGGGTAATTACAATGAGCAGTTCTTC
>TRBD2|TRBJ2-5|.|18|TRBV7-9
CASSLGSTGLADQETQYF
TGTGCCAGCAGCTTAGGGTCCACAGGACTAGCGGATCAAGAGACCCAGTACTTC
>TRBD2|TRBJ2-1|once|16|TRBV10-3
CAISEPPSGGINEQFF
TGTGCCATCAGTGAACCGCCTAGCGGGGGGATCAATGAGCAGTTCTTC
>.|TRBJ1-1|.|13|TRBV4-3
CASSQTGLVEAFF
TGCGCCAGCAGCCAGACGGGGTTGGTTGAAGCTTTCTTT
>.|TRBJ2-4|.|18|TRBV7-2
CASSLVGDTLLGKNIQYF
TGTGCCAGCAGCTTAGTAGGGGACACCCTCTTGGGCAAAAACATTCAGTACTTC
>.|TRBJ2-7|.|14|TRBV27
CASREGRPPYEQYF
TGTGCCAGCAGAGAGGGGAGGCCTCCCTACGAGCAGTACTTC
>TRBD1|TRBJ2-7|.|15|TRBV27
CASSLKDRDPYEQYF
TGTGCCAGCAGTTTAAAGGACAGGGACCCCTACGAGCAGTACTTC
>.|TRBJ2-1|.|14|TRBV3-1
CASSRSGENNEQFF
TGTGCCAGCAGCCGAAGTGGAGAAAACAATGAGCAGTTCTTC
>.|TRBJ1-2|few|12|TRBV5-1
CASSLAGTGYTF
TGCGCCAGCAGCTTGGCAGGGACCGGCTACACCTTC
>.|TRBJ2-5|.|14|TRBV4-1
CASSQGTREGAQYF
TGCGCCAGCAGCCAAGGGACTCGCGAAGGGGCCCAGTACTTC
>.|TRBJ2-5|few|16|TRBV7-9
CASSLASVGAVETQYF
TGTGCCAGCAGCTTAGCCTCGGTAGGGGCCGTTGAGACCCAGTACTTC
>.|TRBJ2-7|.|11|TRBV6-2/TRBV6-3
CASSYGTQQYF
TGTGCCAGCAGTTACGGGACCCAGCAGTACTTC
>.|TRBJ2-3|few|16|TRBV28
CASSAPATQEPDTQYF
TGTGCCAGCAGCGCCCCAGCGACCCAGGAACCAGATACGCAGTATTTT
>TRBD2|TRBJ2-1|.|18|TRBV4-2
CASSQEAYGTSNYNEQFF
TGTGCCAGCAGCCAAGAAGCATATGGGACTAGCAACTACAATGAGCAGTTCTTC
>TRBD2|TRBJ2-3|few|15|TRBV29-1
CSVVIAGGWADTQYF
TGCAGCGTTGTAATAGCGGGAGGATGGGCAGATACGCAGTATTTT
>TRBD1|TRBJ2-7|.|14|TRBV20-1
CSARDPGTGDEQYF
TGCAGTGCTAGAGATCCCGGGACAGGGGACGAGCAGTACTTC
>.|TRBJ2-1|.|14|TRBV20-1
CSARPGSSYNEQFF
TGCAGTGCTAGGCCCGGAAGCTCCTACAATGAGCAGTTCTTC
>.|TRBJ1-2|few|14|TRBV29-1
CSVEYRPGAYGYTF
TGCAGCGTTGAATATCGGCCAGGGGCCTATGGCTACACCTTC
>.|TRBJ1-1|.|13|TRBV27
CASSMGLMGVAFF
TGTGCCAGCAGCATGGGACTGATGGGGGTAGCTTTCTTT
>TRBD1|TRBJ2-5|.|16|TRBV6-2/TRBV6-3
CASSYMGQGRRETQYF
TGTGCCAGCAGTTACATGGGACAGGGACGTCGAGAGACCCAGTACTTC
>.|TRBJ2-6|few|14|TRBV29-1
CSVGGALGANVLTF
TGCAGCGTCGGAGGGGCGTTAGGGGCCAACGTCCTGACTTTC
>.|TRBJ2-5|.|14|TRBV7-2
CASSAFGGMETQYF
TGTGCCAGCAGCGCATTTGGTGGGATGGAGACCCAGTACTTC
>.|TRBJ2-2|.|14|TRBV12-3/TRBV12-4
CASIRREDTGELFF
TGTGCCAGCATTCGTAGGGAGGACACCGGGGAGCTGTTTTTT
>.|TRBJ2-7|.|14|TRBV19
CASSIGQLGGEQYF
TGTGCCAGTAGTATCGGACAGCTCGGGGGGGAGCAGTACTTC
>TRBD1|TRBJ2-7|.|14|TRBV20-1
CSARGQGFRYEQYF
TGCAGTGCTAGGGGACAGGGTTTTCGGTACGAGCAGTACTTC
>.|TRBJ2-7|few|11|TRBV28
CASGGIYEQYF
TGTGCCAGCGGCGGAATCTACGAGCAGTACTTC
>.|TRBJ2-7|few|16|TRBV7-9
CASSNPAGRGLYEQYF
TGTGCCAGCAGCAACCCAGCGGGGAGGGGGCTCTACGAGCAGTACTTC